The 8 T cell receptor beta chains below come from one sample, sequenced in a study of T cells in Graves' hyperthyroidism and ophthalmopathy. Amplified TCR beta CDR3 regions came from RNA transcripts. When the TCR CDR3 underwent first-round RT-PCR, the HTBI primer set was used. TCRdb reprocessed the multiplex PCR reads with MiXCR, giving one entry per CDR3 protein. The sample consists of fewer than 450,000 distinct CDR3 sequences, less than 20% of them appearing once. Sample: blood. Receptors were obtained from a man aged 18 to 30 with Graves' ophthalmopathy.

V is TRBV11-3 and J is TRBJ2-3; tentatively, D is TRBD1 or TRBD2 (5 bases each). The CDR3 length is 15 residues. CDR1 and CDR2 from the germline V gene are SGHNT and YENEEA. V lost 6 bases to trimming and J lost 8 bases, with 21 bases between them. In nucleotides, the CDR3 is TGTGCCAGCAGACGCCCCGGGACCGAGCCAGGTACGCAGTATTTT. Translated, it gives CASRRPGTEPGTQYF.

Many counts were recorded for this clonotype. In nucleotides, the CDR3 is TGTGCCAGCTCCTACAGTCCTGAAGCTTTCTTT. Residues: CASSYSPEAFF. The chain is built from TRBV12-3 or TRBV12-4 and TRBJ1-1; D is uncertain. The CDR3 runs 11 residues. V lost 8 bases and J lost 6, with 10 bases in between.

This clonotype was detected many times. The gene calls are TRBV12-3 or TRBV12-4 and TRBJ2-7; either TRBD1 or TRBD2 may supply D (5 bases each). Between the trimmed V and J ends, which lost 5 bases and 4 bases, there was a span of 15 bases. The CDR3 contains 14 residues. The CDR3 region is CASSGTGPIYEQYF. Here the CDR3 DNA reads TGTGCCAGCAGTGGGACGGGCCCCATATACGAGCAGTACTTC.

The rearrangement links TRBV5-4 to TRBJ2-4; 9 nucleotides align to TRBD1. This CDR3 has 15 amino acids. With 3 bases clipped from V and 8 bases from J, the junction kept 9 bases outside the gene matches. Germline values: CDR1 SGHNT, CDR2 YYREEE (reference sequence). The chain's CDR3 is CASSSMDRGGDIQYF. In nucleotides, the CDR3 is TGTGCCAGCAGCTCGATGGACAGGGGAGGGGACATTCAGTACTTC.

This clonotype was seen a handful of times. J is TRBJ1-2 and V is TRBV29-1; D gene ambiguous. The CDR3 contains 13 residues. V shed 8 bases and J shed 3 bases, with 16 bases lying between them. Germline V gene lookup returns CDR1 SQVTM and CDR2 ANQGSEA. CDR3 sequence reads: CSSLSGVDYGYTF. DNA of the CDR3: TGCAGCTCACTGTCCGGGGTGGACTATGGCTACACCTTC. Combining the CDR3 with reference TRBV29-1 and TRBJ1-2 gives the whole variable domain SAVISQKPSRDICQRGTSLTIQCQVDSQVTMMFWYRQQPGQSLTLIATANQGSEATYESGFVIDKFPISRPNLTFSTLTVSNMSPEDSSIYLCSSLSGVDYGYTFGSGTRLTVV.

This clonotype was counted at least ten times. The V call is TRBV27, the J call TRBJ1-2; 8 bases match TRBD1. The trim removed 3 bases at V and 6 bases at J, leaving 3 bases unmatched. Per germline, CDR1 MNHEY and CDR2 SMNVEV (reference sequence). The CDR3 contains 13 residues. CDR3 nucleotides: TGTGCCAGCAGTTTGCACAGGGGGAATGGCTACACCTTC. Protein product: CASSLHRGNGYTF.

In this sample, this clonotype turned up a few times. In DNA, the CDR3 is TGCGCCAGCAGCCCGGGACTAAGTCAAGAGACCCAGTACTTC. It codes for CASSPGLSQETQYF. The chain recombines TRBV5-1 with TRBJ2-5, with 7 bases identical to TRBD2. The J segment lost 2 bases and the V segment lost 4 bases, leaving 5 bases of the junction unmatched. Germline CDR1 SGHRS, CDR2 YFSETQ. This CDR3 spans 14 amino acids.

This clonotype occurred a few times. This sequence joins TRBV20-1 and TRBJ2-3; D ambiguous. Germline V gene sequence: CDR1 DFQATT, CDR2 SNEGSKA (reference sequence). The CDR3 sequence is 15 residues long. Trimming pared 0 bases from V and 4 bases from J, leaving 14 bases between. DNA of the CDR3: TGCAGTGCTAGAGACCCCCGAGGTAGCCCAGATACGCAGTATTTT. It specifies CSARDPRGSPDTQYF.